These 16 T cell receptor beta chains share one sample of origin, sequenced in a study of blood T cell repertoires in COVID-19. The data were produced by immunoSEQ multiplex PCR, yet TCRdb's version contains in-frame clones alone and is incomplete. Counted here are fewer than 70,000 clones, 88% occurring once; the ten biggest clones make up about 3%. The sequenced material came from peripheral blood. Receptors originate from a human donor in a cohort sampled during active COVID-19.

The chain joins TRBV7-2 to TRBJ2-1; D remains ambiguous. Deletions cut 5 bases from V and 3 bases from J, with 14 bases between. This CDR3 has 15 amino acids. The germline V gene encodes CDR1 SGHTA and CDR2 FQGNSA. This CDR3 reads CASSPRVGGYNEQFF. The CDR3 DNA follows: TGTGCCAGCAGCCCTAGAGTGGGTGGCTACAATGAGCAGTTCTTC.

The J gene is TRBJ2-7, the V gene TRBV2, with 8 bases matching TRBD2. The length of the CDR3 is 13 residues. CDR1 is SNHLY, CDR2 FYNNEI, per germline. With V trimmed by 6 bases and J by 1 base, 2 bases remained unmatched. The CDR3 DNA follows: TGTGCCAGCAGCGGGGGGGGGTCCTACGAGCAGTACTTC. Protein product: CASSGGGSYEQYF.

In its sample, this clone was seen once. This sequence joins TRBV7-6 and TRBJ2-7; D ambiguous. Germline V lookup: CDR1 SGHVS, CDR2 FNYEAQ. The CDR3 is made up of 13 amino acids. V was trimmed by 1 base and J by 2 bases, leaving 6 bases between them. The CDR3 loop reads CASSLGAPYEQYF. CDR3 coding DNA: TGTGCCAGCAGCTTAGGGGCGCCCTACGAGCAGTACTTC. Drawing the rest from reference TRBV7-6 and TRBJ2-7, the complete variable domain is GAGVSQSPRYKVTKRGQDVALRCDPISGHVSLYWYRQALGQGPEFLTYFNYEAQQDKSGLPNDRFSAERPEGSISTLTIQRTEQRDSAMYRCASSLGAPYEQYFGPGTRLTVT.

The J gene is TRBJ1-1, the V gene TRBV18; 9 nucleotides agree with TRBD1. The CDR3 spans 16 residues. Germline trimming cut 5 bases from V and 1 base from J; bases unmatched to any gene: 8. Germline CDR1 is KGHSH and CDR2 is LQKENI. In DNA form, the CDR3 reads TGTGCCAGCTCAAAAAGACAGGGGGACACGAACACTGAAGCTTTCTTT. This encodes CASSKRQGDTNTEAFF.

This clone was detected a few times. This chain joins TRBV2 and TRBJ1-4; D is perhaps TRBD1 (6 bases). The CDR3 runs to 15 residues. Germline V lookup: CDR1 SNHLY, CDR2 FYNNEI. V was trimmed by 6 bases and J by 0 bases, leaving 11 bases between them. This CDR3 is CASRRTVATNEKLFF. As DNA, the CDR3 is TGTGCCAGCAGGCGGACAGTCGCAACTAATGAAAAACTGTTTTTT. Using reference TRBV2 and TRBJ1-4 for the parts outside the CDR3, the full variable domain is EPEVTQTPSHQVTQMGQEVILRCVPISNHLYFYWYRQILGQKVEFLVSFYNNEISEKSEIFDDQFSVERPDGSNFTLKIRSTKLEDSAMYFCASRRTVATNEKLFFGSGTQLSVL.

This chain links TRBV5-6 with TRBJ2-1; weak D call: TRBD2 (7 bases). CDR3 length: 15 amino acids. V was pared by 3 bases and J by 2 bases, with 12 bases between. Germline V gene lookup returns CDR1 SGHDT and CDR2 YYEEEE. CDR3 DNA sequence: TGTGCCAGCAGCTGGATGGGGGGGCCCTACAATGAGCAGTTCTTC. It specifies CASSWMGGPYNEQFF.

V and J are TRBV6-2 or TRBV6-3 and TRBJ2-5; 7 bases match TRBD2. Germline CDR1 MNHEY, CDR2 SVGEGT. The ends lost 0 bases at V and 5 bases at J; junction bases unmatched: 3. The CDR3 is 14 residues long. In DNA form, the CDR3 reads TGTGCCAGCAGTTACTCGGGGGGGAGCGAGACCCAGTACTTC. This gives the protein CASSYSGGSETQYF.

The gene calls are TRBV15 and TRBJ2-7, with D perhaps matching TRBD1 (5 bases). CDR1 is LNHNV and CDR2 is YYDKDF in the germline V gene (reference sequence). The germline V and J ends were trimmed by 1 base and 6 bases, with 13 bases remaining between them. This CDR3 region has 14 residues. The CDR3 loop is CATSRVQGFSEQYF. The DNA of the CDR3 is TGTGCCACCAGCAGAGTTCAGGGCTTCTCCGAGCAGTACTTC.

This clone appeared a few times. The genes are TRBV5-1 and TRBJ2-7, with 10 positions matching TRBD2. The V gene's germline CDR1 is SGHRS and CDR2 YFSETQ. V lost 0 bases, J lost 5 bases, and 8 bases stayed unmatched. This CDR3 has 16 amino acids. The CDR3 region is CASSLGVASGSNEQYF. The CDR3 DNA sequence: TGCGCCAGCAGCTTGGGGGTGGCTAGCGGGAGTAACGAGCAGTACTTC.

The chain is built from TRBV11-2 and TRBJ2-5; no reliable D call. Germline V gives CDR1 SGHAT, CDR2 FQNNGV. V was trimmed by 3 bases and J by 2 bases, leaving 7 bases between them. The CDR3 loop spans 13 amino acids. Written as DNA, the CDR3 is TGTGCCAGCAGCTTGCAGATTCAAGAGACCCAGTACTTC. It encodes CASSLQIQETQYF.

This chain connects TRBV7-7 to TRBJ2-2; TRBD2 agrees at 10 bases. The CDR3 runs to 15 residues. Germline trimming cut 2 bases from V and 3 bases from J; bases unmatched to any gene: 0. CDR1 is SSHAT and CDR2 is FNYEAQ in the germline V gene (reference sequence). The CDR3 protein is CASSLSGGDTGELFF. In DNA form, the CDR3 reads TGTGCCAGCAGCTTAAGCGGGGGGGACACCGGGGAGCTGTTTTTT. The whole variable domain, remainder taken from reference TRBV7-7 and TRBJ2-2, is GAGVSQSPRYKVTKRGQDVTLRCDPISSHATLYWYQQALGQGPEFLTYFNYEAQPDKSGLPSDRFSAERPEGSISTLTIQRTEQRDSAMYRCASSLSGGDTGELFFGEGSRLTVL.

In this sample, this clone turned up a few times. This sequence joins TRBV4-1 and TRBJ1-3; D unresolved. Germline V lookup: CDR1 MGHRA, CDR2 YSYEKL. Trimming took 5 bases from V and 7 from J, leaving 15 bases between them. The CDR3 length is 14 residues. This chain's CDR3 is CASSVDPQTNTIYF. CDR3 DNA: TGCGCCAGCAGCGTAGATCCACAGACGAACACCATATATTTT.

CDR3 protein: CASSFQAGRDSPLHF. The CDR3 region has the DNA TGTGCCAGCAGCTTCCAGGCAGGGAGGGATTCACCCCTCCACTTT. This chain links TRBV11-1 with TRBJ1-6, with D possibly TRBD1 on 5 matching bases. V lost 3 bases, J lost 8 bases, and 14 bases lay in between. Germline CDR1 reads SGHAT; CDR2 reads FQDESV (reference sequence). This CDR3 region has 15 residues.

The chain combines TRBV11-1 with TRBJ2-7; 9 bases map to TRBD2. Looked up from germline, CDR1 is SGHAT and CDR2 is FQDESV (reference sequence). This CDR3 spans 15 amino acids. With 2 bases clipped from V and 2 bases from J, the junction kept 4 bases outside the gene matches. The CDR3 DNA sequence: TGTGCCAGCAGCTTACGTAGCGGGGGAGCCTACGAGCAGTACTTC. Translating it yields CASSLRSGGAYEQYF.

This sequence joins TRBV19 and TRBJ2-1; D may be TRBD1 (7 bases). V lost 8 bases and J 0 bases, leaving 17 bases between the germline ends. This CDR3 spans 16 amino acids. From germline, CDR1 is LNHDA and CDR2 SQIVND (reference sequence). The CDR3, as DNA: TGTGCCAGTTCTCGCTCAGGGGGGAGCTCCTACAATGAGCAGTTCTTC. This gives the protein CASSRSGGSSYNEQFF.

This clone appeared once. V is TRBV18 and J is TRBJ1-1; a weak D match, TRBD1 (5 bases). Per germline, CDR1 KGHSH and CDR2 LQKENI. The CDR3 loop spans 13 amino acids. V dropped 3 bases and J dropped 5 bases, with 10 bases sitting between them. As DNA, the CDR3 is TGTGCCAGCTCACCGGGGGGGGTGACTGAAGCTTTCTTT. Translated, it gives CASSPGGVTEAFF. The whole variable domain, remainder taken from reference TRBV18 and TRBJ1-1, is NAGVMQNPRHLVRRRGQEARLRCSPMKGHSHVYWYRQLPEEGLKFMVYLQKENIIDESGMPKERFSAEFPKEGPSILRIQQVVRGDSAAYFCASSPGGVTEAFFGQGTRLTVV.